The clone carrying this T cell receptor beta chain is labeled medium-sized. Its matching antigen is unknown. The sample belongs to a study of T cells after posttransplantation cyclophosphamide. The method was immunoSEQ multiplex PCR; TCRdb's version includes in-frame clones alone and lacks a portion of them. The data show some 14,000 clones, roughly 84% seen once. Controls had myeloablative marrow grafts with methotrexate and calcineurin inhibitor, sampled at 1 year. The CDR3 is 14 residues long. CDR1 is SNHLY, CDR2 FYNNEI, per germline. The V end was cut by 1 base, the J end by 7 bases, with 13 bases between. Overall study findings and caveats: Donor-recipient repertoire similarity was low at 1-2 months, rising over year one.

This specimen consisted of PBMCs, obtained roughly 57 weeks after allogeneic stem cell transplant with calcineurin inhibitor and methotrexate. The sequence derives from a male patient younger than 30 who received an allogeneic stem cell transplant from a related donor, was CMV-positive, and had no GVHD. Some T cells here may be from the graft donor. V is TRBV2 and J is TRBJ1-1, with TRBD1 as a possible D gene (5 bases). The CDR3: CASSEVGGDSEAFF. CDR3 nucleotide sequence: TGTGCCAGCAGTGAAGTGGGGGGAGACAGTGAAGCTTTCTTT.